This TCR beta chain was recorded in a study of Graves' ophthalmopathy and Graves' hyperthyroidism. Ophthalmopathy was moderately-to-severely active, CAS at least 3, NOSPECS at least 4, lasting under 3 months. Findings of the study overall: It was with 65% to 71% sensitivity and approximately 75% specificity that the model predicted ophthalmopathy progression. Distinction of ophthalmopathy from stable hyperthyroidism by a 13-signature model reached 85% to 90% sensitivity and roughly 78% specificity. In blood appeared most of the expanded thyroid clonotypes whose frequency exceeded 0.001.

Investigators amplified TCR beta CDR3 regions from RNA transcripts. HTBI primers primed a first-round RT-PCR, and a second-round multiplex PCR followed. TCRdb independently ran MiXCR on the multiplex PCR reads; one entry per CDR3 protein. The sample lists 650,000 to 800,000 distinct CDR3 sequences, about two fifths seen once, with over 2.5% in the top ten. This CDR3 is built from 15 residues. Trimming stripped 5 bases from V and 0 bases from J, with 14 bases between. Per the germline V gene, CDR1 is SGHTA and CDR2 is FQGNSA. There are many counts of this clonotype. Antigen specificity is unknown. This sequence joins TRBV7-2 and TRBJ2-7; tentatively, D is TRBD1 (6 bases). Sequenced: peripheral blood. The TCR sequence derives from an adult man with Graves' ophthalmopathy. This CDR3 is CASSPQGRNSYEQYF. The CDR3 bases are TGTGCCAGCAGCCCGCAGGGGCGGAACTCCTACGAGCAGTACTTC.